This T cell receptor (beta chain) is from a study of blood T cell repertoires in COVID-19. This clone occurred once. The germline V gene encodes CDR1 MNHEY and CDR2 SVGAGI. Between the trimmed V and J ends, which lost 4 bases and 3 bases, there was a span of 13 bases. CDR3 length: 14 amino acids. Assay: immunoSEQ multiplex PCR; the TCRdb copy retains only in-frame clones and omits some. The table has about 200,000 clones, 84% seen once. This TCR came from a woman of 80 years or more with COVID-19, enrolled during active disease. The specimen sequenced was peripheral blood. The J gene is TRBJ2-7, the V gene TRBV6-5, with a weak D call TRBD1 (6 bases). The CDR3 DNA follows: TGTGCCAGCAGTTTGACAGGTAGTCTCTACGAGCAGTACTTC. Translation gives CASSLTGSLYEQYF.